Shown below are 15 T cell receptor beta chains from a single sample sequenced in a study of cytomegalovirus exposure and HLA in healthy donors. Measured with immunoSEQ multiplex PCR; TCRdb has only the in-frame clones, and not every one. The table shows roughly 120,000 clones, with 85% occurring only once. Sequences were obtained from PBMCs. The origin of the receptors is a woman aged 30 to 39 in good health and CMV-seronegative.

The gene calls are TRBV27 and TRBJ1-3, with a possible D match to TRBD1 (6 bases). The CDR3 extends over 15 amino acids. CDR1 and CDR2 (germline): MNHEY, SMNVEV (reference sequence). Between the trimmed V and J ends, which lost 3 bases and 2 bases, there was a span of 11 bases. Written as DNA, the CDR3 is TGTGCCAGCAGTTTCAGGGGAGTAACTGGAAACACCATATATTTT. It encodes CASSFRGVTGNTIYF.

CDR3 in DNA: TGCGCCAGCAGCTCCCTACGGGGGAACACTGAAGCTTTCTTT. This sequence encodes CASSSLRGNTEAFF. The chain uses TRBV5-1 and TRBJ1-1; D gene ambiguous. The V end lost 3 bases, the J end lost 1 base, and 10 bases lay between the germline ends. The CDR3 runs to 14 residues. Germline V gene sequence: CDR1 SGHRS, CDR2 YFSETQ.

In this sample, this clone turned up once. This chain's CDR3 is CASRQGAEGYTF. The CDR3 DNA follows: TGTGCCAGCAGACAGGGGGCAGAAGGCTACACCTTC. The rearrangement joins TRBV6-6 to TRBJ1-2; 9 bases match TRBD1. Per germline, CDR1 MNHNY and CDR2 SVGAGI (reference sequence). The CDR3 is 12 amino acids. V lost 6 bases to trimming and J lost 8 bases; unmatched junction nucleotides: 4.

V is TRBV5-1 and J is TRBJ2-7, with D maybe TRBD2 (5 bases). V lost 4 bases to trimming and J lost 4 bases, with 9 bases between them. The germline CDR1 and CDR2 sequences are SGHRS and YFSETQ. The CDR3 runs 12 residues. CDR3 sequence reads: CASSRRGYEQYF. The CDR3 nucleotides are TGCGCCAGCAGCCGACGCGGGTACGAGCAGTACTTC.

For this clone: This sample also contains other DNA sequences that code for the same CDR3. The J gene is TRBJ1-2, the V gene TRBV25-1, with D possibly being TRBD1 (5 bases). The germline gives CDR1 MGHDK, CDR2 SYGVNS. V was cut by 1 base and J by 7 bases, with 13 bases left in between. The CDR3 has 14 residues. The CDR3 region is CASSESGQGGGYTF. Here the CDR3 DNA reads TGTGCCAGCAGTGAATCAGGTCAGGGCGGTGGCTACACCTTC.

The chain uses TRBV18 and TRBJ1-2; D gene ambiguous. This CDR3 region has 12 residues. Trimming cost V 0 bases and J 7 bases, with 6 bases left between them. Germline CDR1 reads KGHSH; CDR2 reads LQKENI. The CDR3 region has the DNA TGTGCCAGCTCACCACCGTCGGGTGGCTACACCTTC. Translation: CASSPPSGGYTF.

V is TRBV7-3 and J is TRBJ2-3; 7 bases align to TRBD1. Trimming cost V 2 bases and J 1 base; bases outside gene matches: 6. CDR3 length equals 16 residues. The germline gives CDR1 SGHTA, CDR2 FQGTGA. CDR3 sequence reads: CASSLSPGGGTDTQYF. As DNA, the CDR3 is TGTGCCAGCAGCTTATCCCCAGGGGGAGGCACAGATACGCAGTATTTT.

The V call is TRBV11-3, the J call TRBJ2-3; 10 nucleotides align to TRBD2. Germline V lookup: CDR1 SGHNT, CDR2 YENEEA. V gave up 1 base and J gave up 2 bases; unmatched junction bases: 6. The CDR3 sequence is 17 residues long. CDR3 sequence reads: CASSLGALAGLTDTQYF. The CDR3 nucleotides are TGTGCCAGCAGCTTAGGGGCACTAGCGGGGCTCACAGATACGCAGTATTTT.

The CDR3 region is CASGLVASGEETQYF. The CDR3 DNA sequence: TGTGCTAGTGGTTTGGTAGCCAGCGGGGAAGAGACCCAGTACTTC. The chain uses TRBV12-5 and TRBJ2-5; 7 bases match TRBD2. This CDR3 region has 15 residues. In germline, CDR1 is LGHNT, CDR2 FRNRAP. The V gene end was trimmed by 0 bases and the J gene end by 3 bases; junction bases not matched to a gene: 4.

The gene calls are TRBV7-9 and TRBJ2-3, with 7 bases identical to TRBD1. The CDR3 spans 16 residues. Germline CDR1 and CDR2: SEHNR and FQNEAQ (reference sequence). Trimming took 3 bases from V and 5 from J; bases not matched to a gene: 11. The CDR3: CASSFQQGGAGDTQYF. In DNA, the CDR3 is TGTGCCAGCAGCTTTCAGCAAGGGGGCGCGGGAGATACGCAGTATTTT.

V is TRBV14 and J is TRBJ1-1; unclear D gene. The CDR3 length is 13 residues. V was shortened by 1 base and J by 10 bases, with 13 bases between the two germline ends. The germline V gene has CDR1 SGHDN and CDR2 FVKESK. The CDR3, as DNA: TGTGCCAGCAGCCAAGGGGCCGCCTTAGGAGCTTTCTTT. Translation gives CASSQGAALGAFF.

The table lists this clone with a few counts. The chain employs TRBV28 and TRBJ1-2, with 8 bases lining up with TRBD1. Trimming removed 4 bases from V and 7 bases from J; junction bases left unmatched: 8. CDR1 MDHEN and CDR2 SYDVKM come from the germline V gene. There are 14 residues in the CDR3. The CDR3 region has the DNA TGTGCCAGCAGTTCATCAGGGGGCGCGGGTGGCTACACCTTC. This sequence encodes CASSSSGGAGGYTF.

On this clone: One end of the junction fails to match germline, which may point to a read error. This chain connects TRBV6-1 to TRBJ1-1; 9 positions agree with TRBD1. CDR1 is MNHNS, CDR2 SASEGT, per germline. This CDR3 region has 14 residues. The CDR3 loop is CVSSGTGKTAEAFF. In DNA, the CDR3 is TGTGTCAGCAGTGGGACAGGGAAGACGGCTGAAGCTTTCTTT.

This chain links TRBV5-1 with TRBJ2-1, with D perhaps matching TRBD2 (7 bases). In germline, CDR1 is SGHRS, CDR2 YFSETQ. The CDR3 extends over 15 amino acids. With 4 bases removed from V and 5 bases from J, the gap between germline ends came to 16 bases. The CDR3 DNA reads TGCGCCAGCAGCGAATGGAGGGGGGGAGACAATGAGCAGTTCTTC. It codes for CASSEWRGGDNEQFF.

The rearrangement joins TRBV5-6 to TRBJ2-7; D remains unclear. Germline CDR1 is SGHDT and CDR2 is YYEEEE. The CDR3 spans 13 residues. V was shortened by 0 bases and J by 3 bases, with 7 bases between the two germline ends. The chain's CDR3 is CASSLGPLYEQYF. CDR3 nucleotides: TGTGCCAGCAGCTTGGGGCCTCTCTACGAGCAGTACTTC. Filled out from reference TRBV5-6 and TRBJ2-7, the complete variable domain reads DAGVTQSPTHLIKTRGQQVTLRCSPKSGHDTVSWYQQALGQGPQFIFQYYEEEERQRGNFPDRFSGHQFPNYSSELNVNALLLGDSALYLCASSLGPLYEQYFGPGTRLTVT.